Following are 20 T cell receptor beta chains from one sample sequenced in a study of resident and recirculating memory T cells in vitiligo. Repertoires were generated with immunoSEQ multiplex PCR, while TCRdb's copy carries only in-frame clones and drops some. The sample lists 35,000 to 45,000 clones, 80% to 95% occurring once. Sequencing was done on a sample of blood. The receptors derive from a male donor with vitiligo.

This clone occurred once. CDR3 residues: CASSKSGNTEAFF. The DNA of the CDR3 is TGTGCCAGCAGCAAGTCAGGGAACACTGAAGCTTTCTTT. The rearrangement links TRBV9 to TRBJ1-1; D ambiguous. The V gene's germline CDR1 is SGDLS and CDR2 YYNGEE. The length of the CDR3 is 13 residues. V lost 4 bases and J 1 base, leaving 8 bases between the germline ends.

This chain links TRBV4-3 with TRBJ2-7, with a weak D call TRBD1 (5 bases). The CDR3 covers 16 residues. V dropped 1 base and J dropped 7 bases, with 20 bases sitting between them. Germline values: CDR1 LGHNA, CDR2 YSLEER. In DNA form, the CDR3 reads TGCGCCAGCAGCCAAGCCTTGGACACGTCTTTTCGGGAGCAGTACTTC. Translating it yields CASSQALDTSFREQYF.

V usage is TRBV5-1 and J usage is TRBJ2-7; 8 bases align to TRBD1. V lost 4 bases, J lost 2 bases, and 5 bases stayed unmatched. The CDR3 spans 14 residues. Germline V CDR1 and CDR2: SGHRS, YFSETQ. CDR3 in amino acids: CASSIGTGPYEQYF. In DNA, the CDR3 is TGCGCCAGCAGCATCGGGACAGGACCCTACGAGCAGTACTTC.

CDR3 sequence: CASSQRPTVLLHF. CDR3 sequence (DNA): TGCGCCAGCAGCCAAAGGCCGACAGTACTCCTCCACTTT. The V call is TRBV4-3, the J call TRBJ1-6, with D perhaps matching TRBD1 (5 bases). The CDR3 loop spans 13 amino acids. Germline loops: CDR1 LGHNA, CDR2 YSLEER. The V gene lost 2 bases and the J gene lost 15 bases, with 14 bases spanning the gap.

In its sample, this clone was seen once. This rearrangement joins TRBV9 to TRBJ1-2; 8 bases are a match to TRBD1. Unmatched junction bases numbered 7, after V lost 3 bases and J lost 3 bases. CDR3 length: 15 residues. The germline CDR1 and CDR2 sequences are SGDLS and YYNGEE. CDR3 sequence reads: CASSGDRGLYYGYTF. In DNA, the CDR3 is TGTGCCAGCAGCGGCGACAGGGGCCTATACTATGGCTACACCTTC.

The chain carries TRBV7-9 and TRBJ1-2; 12 bases align to TRBD1. J was trimmed by 6 bases and V by 5 bases; bases with no gene match: 10. Per germline, CDR1 SEHNR and CDR2 FQNEAQ (reference sequence). CDR3 length equals 16 residues. Written as DNA, the CDR3 is TGTGCCAGCAGCCGGGGACAGGGGGCGCGCCGAAATGGCTACACCTTC. It yields the protein CASSRGQGARRNGYTF.

The rearrangement links TRBV7-8 to TRBJ2-5; 9 positions match TRBD1. V shed 4 bases, J shed 4 bases, and the junction held 4 bases outside the gene matches. The germline V gene encodes CDR1 SGHVS and CDR2 FQNEAQ. This CDR3 region has 14 residues. The CDR3 sequence: CASSSRGQGETQYF. The CDR3 DNA sequence: TGTGCCAGCAGCTCGCGGGGACAGGGAGAGACCCAGTACTTC.

The rearrangement uses TRBV7-9 and TRBJ2-2; D not certain. Germline loops: CDR1 SEHNR, CDR2 FQNEAQ (reference sequence). The CDR3 extends over 13 amino acids. The germline V and J ends were trimmed by 0 bases and 6 bases, with 5 bases remaining between them. The CDR3 nucleotides are TGTGCCAGCAGCTTAGCGGAGTCCGGGGAGCTGTTTTTT. As protein: CASSLAESGELFF.

The chain joins TRBV27 to TRBJ2-5; D perhaps matches TRBD2 (6 bases). There are 16 residues in the CDR3. The germline gives CDR1 MNHEY, CDR2 SMNVEV (reference sequence). V was trimmed by 2 bases and J by 5 bases, leaving 18 bases between them. CDR3 in DNA: TGTGCCAGCAGTTTAAATGGCGGGGCGGCTGGCGAGACCCAGTACTTC. It is translated as CASSLNGGAAGETQYF.

This chain connects TRBV6-1 to TRBJ2-5; 8 positions agree with TRBD2. J was trimmed by 5 bases and V by 6 bases; bases with no gene match: 11. The germline V gene encodes CDR1 MNHNS and CDR2 SASEGT. The CDR3 has 15 amino acids. The CDR3 nucleotides are TGTGCCAGCAGCGTTAGCGGGGCAGCGGGGGAGACCCAGTACTTC. This gives the protein CASSVSGAAGETQYF.

This clone appeared a single time. The chain links TRBV9 to TRBJ2-3, with D unresolved. Between the trimmed V and J ends, which lost 0 bases and 5 bases, there was a span of 13 bases. Germline CDR1 is SGDLS and CDR2 is YYNGEE. The CDR3 runs 15 residues. The CDR3 loop is CASSVDFGSGDTQYF. The DNA for the CDR3 is TGTGCCAGCAGCGTAGATTTTGGTAGTGGAGATACGCAGTATTTT.

V is TRBV2 and J is TRBJ2-2; the D is unclear. The CDR3 is made up of 15 amino acids. V lost 5 bases and J lost 2, with 12 bases in between. The germline CDR1 and CDR2 sequences are SNHLY and FYNNEI. Here the CDR3 reads CASSPIGFNTGELFF. The CDR3 DNA follows: TGTGCCAGCAGTCCAATCGGTTTCAACACCGGGGAGCTGTTTTTT.

J is TRBJ2-3 and V is TRBV5-1, with 9 bases that match TRBD2. Trimming took 0 bases from V and 1 from J; bases not matched to a gene: 3. The CDR3 contains 16 residues. Germline V gives CDR1 SGHRS, CDR2 YFSETQ. The CDR3 here is CASSLVSSGGTDTQYF. CDR3 DNA: TGCGCCAGCAGCTTGGTGTCTAGCGGGGGCACAGATACGCAGTATTTT.

The rearrangement links TRBV7-9 to TRBJ2-1, with 10 bases lining up with TRBD1. Germline trimming cut 5 bases from V and 8 bases from J; bases unmatched to any gene: 3. This CDR3 has 13 amino acids. CDR1 SEHNR and CDR2 FQNEAQ come from the germline V gene (reference sequence). Here the CDR3 reads CASSLDRGDEQFF. For the CDR3, the DNA is TGTGCCAGCAGCCTGGACAGGGGGGATGAGCAGTTCTTC.

The rearrangement links TRBV7-9 to TRBJ1-6, with a possible D match to TRBD1 (6 bases). This CDR3 contains 16 residues. V lost 8 bases, J lost 6 bases, and 20 bases lay in between. The V gene's germline CDR1 is SEHNR and CDR2 FQNEAQ (reference sequence). DNA for the CDR3: TGTGCCAGCCAACCGTGGGGGAGGGGGATTAATTCACCCCTCCACTTT. It encodes CASQPWGRGINSPLHF.

The table lists this clone with a count of one. The DNA for the CDR3 is TGTGCCAGCAGCTTAGCCCCGGGGAACACTGAAGCTTTCTTT. Translated, it gives CASSLAPGNTEAFF. The chain has TRBV7-2 and TRBJ1-1; D ambiguous. The germline CDR1 and CDR2 sequences are SGHTA and FQGNSA. Deletions cut 0 bases from V and 1 base from J, with 6 bases between. The CDR3 consists of 14 residues.

The chain recombines TRBV5-6 with TRBJ1-2; D remains unclear. The V and J ends lost 3 bases and 6 bases respectively, with 12 bases between them. The germline gives CDR1 SGHDT, CDR2 YYEEEE. The CDR3 sequence is 13 residues long. The CDR3 DNA sequence: TGTGCCAGCAGCTCGACCGGAGTTAATGGCTACACCTTC. Protein: CASSSTGVNGYTF.

The chain is built from TRBV5-8 and TRBJ1-1; 8 nucleotides line up with TRBD1. The germline V gene encodes CDR1 SGHTS and CDR2 YDEGEE. The J segment lost 1 base and the V segment lost 2 bases, leaving 1 base of the junction unmatched. This CDR3 has 14 amino acids. In nucleotides, the CDR3 is TGTGCCAGCAGCTTTGACAGGGGGAACACTGAAGCTTTCTTT. Its protein is CASSFDRGNTEAFF.

The chain uses TRBV11-2 and TRBJ2-1; perhaps TRBD1 as D (5 bases). V gave up 6 bases and J gave up 9 bases, with 9 bases separating them. From germline, CDR1 is SGHAT and CDR2 FQNNGV. The CDR3 runs 11 residues. The CDR3: CASRVQGEQFF. DNA for the CDR3: TGTGCCAGCAGAGTTCAGGGTGAGCAGTTCTTC.

The V gene is TRBV27, the J gene TRBJ1-5; 9 bases align to TRBD1. The trim removed 8 bases at V and 3 bases at J, leaving 8 bases unmatched. Looked up from germline, CDR1 is MNHEY and CDR2 is SMNVEV (reference sequence). The CDR3 covers 15 residues. CDR3 in amino acids: CASRPGQGSNQPQHF. CDR3 in DNA: TGTGCCAGCCGTCCGGGACAGGGCTCCAATCAGCCCCAGCATTTT.